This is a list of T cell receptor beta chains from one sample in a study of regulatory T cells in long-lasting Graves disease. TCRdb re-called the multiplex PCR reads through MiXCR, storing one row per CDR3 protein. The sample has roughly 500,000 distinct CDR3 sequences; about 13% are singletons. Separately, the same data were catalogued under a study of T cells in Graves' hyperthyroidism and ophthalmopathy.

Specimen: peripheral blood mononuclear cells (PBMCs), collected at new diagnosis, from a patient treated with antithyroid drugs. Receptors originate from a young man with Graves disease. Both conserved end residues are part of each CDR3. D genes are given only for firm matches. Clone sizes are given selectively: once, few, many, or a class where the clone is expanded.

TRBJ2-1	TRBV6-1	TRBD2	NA	CASNKEREGLYEQFF	TGTGCCAGCAATAAGGAGCGGGAGGGCCTATATGAGCAGTTCTTC
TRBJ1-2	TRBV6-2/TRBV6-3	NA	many	CASSYSTGNYGYTF	TGTGCCAGCAGTTACTCTACAGGGAACTATGGCTACACCTTC
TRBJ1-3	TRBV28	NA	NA	CASSPPDSYSGNTIYF	TGTGCCAGCAGCCCGCCCGACTCCTACTCTGGAAACACCATATATTTT
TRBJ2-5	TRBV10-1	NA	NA	CASSESVNQETQYF	TGCGCCAGCAGTGAGAGCGTAAACCAAGAGACCCAGTACTTC
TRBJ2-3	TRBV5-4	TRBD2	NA	CASSRGLAGGIDTQYF	TGTGCCAGCAGCCGCGGACTAGCGGGAGGGATAGATACGCAGTATTTT
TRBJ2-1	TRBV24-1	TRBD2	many	CATSDAGGLVYNEQFF	TGTGCCACCAGTGATGCGGGAGGGTTAGTCTACAATGAGCAGTTCTTC
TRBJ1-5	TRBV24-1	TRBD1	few	CAISDRGINQPQHF	TGTGCCATCTCTGACAGGGGCATCAATCAGCCCCAGCATTTT
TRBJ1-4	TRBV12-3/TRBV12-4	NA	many	CASSLKRVAEKLFF	TGTGCCAGCAGTTTAAAAAGGGTGGCTGAAAAACTGTTTTTT
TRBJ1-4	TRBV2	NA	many	CASIPGVGEKLFF	TGTGCCAGCATCCCAGGGGTGGGCGAAAAACTGTTTTTT
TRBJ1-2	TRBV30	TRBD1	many	CAWGTENYGYTF	TGTGCCTGGGGGACAGAAAACTATGGCTACACCTTC
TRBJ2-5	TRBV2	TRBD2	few	CASSGPSGSGRGRPETQYF	TGTGCCAGCAGTGGCCCTAGCGGGAGCGGGCGGGGTCGCCCAGAGACCCAGTACTTC
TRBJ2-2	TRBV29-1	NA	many	CSVGGVLNTGELFF	TGCAGCGTCGGAGGGGTTCTAAACACCGGGGAGCTGTTTTTT
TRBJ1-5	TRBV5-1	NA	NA	CASSLGAESNQPQHF	TGCGCCAGCAGCTTGGGGGCGGAGAGCAATCAGCCCCAGCATTTT
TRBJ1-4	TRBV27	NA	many	CASSSDRSNEKLFF	TGTGCCAGCAGTTCAGACAGGTCAAATGAAAAACTGTTTTTT
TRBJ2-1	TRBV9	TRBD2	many	CASSVDLAGGIEQFF	TGTGCCAGCAGCGTAGACCTAGCGGGAGGTATAGAGCAGTTCTTC
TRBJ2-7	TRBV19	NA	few	CASSISSGLIYEQYF	TGTGCCAGTAGTATATCTTCCGGCCTGATATACGAGCAGTACTTC
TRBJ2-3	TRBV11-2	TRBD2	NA	CASSLEPAGDTDTQYF	TGTGCCAGCAGCCTCGAGCCAGCGGGAGACACAGATACGCAGTATTTT
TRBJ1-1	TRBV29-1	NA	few	CSVELEGVAFF	TGCAGCGTTGAACTTGAGGGGGTTGCTTTCTTT
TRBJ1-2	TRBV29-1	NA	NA	CSVVRVLDGYTF	TGCAGCGTTGTCAGGGTACTAGACGGCTACACCTTC
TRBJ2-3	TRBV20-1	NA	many	CSAFGSSISDTQYF	TGCAGTGCTTTCGGGAGTTCGATCTCAGATACGCAGTATTTT
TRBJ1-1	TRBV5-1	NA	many	CASRDLWGPNTEAFF	TGCGCCAGCAGAGACCTCTGGGGGCCGAACACTGAAGCTTTCTTT
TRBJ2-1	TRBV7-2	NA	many	CASSPPFGGNEQFF	TGTGCCAGCAGCCCCCCTTTCGGGGGCAATGAGCAGTTCTTC
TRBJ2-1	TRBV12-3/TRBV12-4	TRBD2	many	CASRATSGDNEQFF	TGTGCCAGCAGGGCGACTAGCGGGGACAATGAGCAGTTCTTC
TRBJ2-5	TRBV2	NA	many	CASGSSPETQYF	TGTGCCAGCGGTAGCAGTCCAGAGACCCAGTACTTC
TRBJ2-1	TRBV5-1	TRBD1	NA	CASRGQGVYEQFF	TGCGCCAGCAGGGGACAGGGTGTTTATGAGCAGTTCTTC
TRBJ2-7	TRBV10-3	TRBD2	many	CAISEHKGLAAYEQYF	TGTGCCATCAGTGAACACAAGGGACTAGCGGCCTACGAGCAGTACTTC
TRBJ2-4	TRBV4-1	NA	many	CASSQGLGNIQYF	TGCGCCAGCAGCCAAGGGCTAGGAAACATTCAGTACTTC
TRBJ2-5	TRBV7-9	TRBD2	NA	CAAGGVETQYF	TGTGCCGCGGGGGGAGTAGAGACCCAGTACTTC
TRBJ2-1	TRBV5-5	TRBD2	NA	CASSTGLAGAKYNEQFF	TGTGCCAGCAGCACGGGACTAGCGGGAGCGAAATACAATGAGCAGTTCTTC
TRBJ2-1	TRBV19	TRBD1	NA	CASRGTGSNEQFF	TGTGCCAGTAGGGGGACAGGGAGTAATGAGCAGTTCTTC
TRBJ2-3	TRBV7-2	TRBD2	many	CASIEGLGSVDTQYF	TGTGCCAGCATCGAGGGACTAGGATCAGTCGATACGCAGTATTTT
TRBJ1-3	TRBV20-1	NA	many	CSASPGSSGNTIYF	TGCAGTGCTAGTCCTGGCAGCTCTGGAAACACCATATATTTT
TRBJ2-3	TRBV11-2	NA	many	CASSLAGQGTDTQYF	TGTGCCAGCAGCTTAGCTGGGCAGGGGACAGATACGCAGTATTTT
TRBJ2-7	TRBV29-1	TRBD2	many	CSVEDPTSGRGRPYEQYF	TGCAGCGTTGAAGATCCGACTAGCGGGAGGGGGAGGCCCTACGAGCAGTACTTC
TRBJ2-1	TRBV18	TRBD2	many	CASSPRYREGHNEQFF	TGTGCCAGCTCACCACGCTATCGGGAGGGCCACAATGAGCAGTTCTTC
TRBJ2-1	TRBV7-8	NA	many	CASSLRDAAHNEQFF	TGTGCCAGCAGCTTAAGGGACGCCGCCCACAATGAGCAGTTCTTC
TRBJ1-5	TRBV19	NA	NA	CASSDPELGDGNQPQHF	TGTGCCAGTAGCGATCCAGAGCTGGGGGACGGCAATCAGCCCCAGCATTTT
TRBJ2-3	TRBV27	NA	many	CASSLRSGSRTDTQYF	TGTGCCAGCAGTTTAAGGAGTGGGAGTCGCACAGATACGCAGTATTTT
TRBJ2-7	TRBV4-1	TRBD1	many	CASSQVRDSFYEQYF	TGCGCCAGCAGCCAAGTCCGGGACAGCTTCTACGAGCAGTACTTC
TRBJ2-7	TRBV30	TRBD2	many	CAWSEGSGVYEQYF	TGTGCCTGGAGCGAGGGTAGCGGGGTCTACGAGCAGTACTTC
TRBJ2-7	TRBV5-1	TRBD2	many	CASSLAVAGPGEQYF	TGCGCCAGCAGCTTGGCCGTAGCGGGACCGGGGGAGCAGTACTTC
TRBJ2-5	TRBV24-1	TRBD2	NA	CATSGLGLAGGQETQYF	TGTGCCACCAGTGGCTTGGGACTAGCGGGAGGACAAGAGACCCAGTACTTC
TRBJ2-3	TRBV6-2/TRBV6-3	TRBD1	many	CASSYSPTGGTDTQYF	TGTGCCAGCAGTTACTCGCCGACAGGGGGTACAGATACGCAGTATTTT
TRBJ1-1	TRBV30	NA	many	CAWTGSHTEAFF	TGTGCCTGGACGGGCAGCCACACTGAAGCTTTCTTT
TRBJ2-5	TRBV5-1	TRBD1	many	CASSSEMTGGWETQYF	TGCGCCAGCAGCTCCGAAATGACAGGGGGTTGGGAGACCCAGTACTTC
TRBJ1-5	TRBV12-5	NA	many	CATTLVPRGAISNQPQHF	TGTGCTACAACACTCGTGCCCCGGGGCGCGATTAGCAATCAGCCCCAGCATTTT
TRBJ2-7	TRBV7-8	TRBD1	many	CASSFRGLYEQYF	TGTGCCAGCAGCTTTAGGGGGCTCTACGAGCAGTACTTC
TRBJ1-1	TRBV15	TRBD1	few	CATSKERGGREAFF	TGTGCCACCAGCAAAGAACGAGGGGGCAGAGAAGCTTTCTTT
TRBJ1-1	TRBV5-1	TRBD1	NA	CASSSHRGSLNTEAFF	TGCGCCAGCAGCTCCCACAGGGGCTCGTTGAACACTGAAGCTTTCTTT
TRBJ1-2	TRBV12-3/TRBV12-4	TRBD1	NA	CASSQDRGPYGYTF	TGTGCCAGCAGTCAAGACAGGGGGCCCTATGGCTACACCTTC
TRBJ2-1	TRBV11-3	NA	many	CASSSGEVNEQFF	TGTGCCAGCAGCTCAGGGGAGGTCAATGAGCAGTTCTTC
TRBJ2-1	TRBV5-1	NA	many	CASSSASTSNEQFF	TGCGCCAGCAGCTCGGCCTCGACTAGCAATGAGCAGTTCTTC
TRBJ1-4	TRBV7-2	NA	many	CASSQQASSEKLFF	TGTGCCAGCTCCCAACAGGCCTCTAGTGAAAAACTGTTTTTT